This is a list of T cell receptor beta chains from one sample in a study of T cells after yellow fever vaccination. MiXCR was run by TCRdb on the 5' RACE reads, yielding one entry per CDR3 protein. The table shows some 670,000 distinct CDR3 sequences, with more than 9% occurring only once. Here the sequenced sample was PBMCs, taken on the day of the yellow fever booster vaccination. Source of these receptors: a young man who received the YFV17D yellow fever vaccine. The CDR3 runs from the conserved cysteine through the conserved F or W. Each record gives: clone size, D gene, J gene, V gene, CDR3 protein, CDR3 DNA. The D gene is left open where the match is weak. Expanded clones get a size class; other rows say once, few or many, or leave the size out.

NA,TRBD2,TRBJ2-1,TRBV29-1,CSVPEPTSGSSYNEQFF,TGCAGCGTCCCCGAACCCACTAGCGGGAGCTCCTACAATGAGCAGTTCTTC
few,NA,TRBJ1-4,TRBV7-2,CASSLGKREKLFF,TGTGCCAGCAGCTTGGGGAAGAGGGAAAAACTGTTTTTT
many,NA,TRBJ1-5,TRBV5-1,CASSLSGDNQPQHF,TGCGCCAGCAGCTTGTCGGGAGACAATCAGCCCCAGCATTTT
NA,TRBD2,TRBJ2-1,TRBV18,CASSPGLSSGIWDEQFF,TGTGCCAGCTCACCAGGATTATCAAGCGGGATTTGGGATGAGCAGTTCTTC
NA,NA,TRBJ1-6,TRBV6-1,CASSDFVRNSPLHF,TGTGCCAGCAGTGACTTCGTACGGAATTCACCCCTCCACTTT
many,NA,TRBJ1-2,TRBV5-1,CASSLGTANYGYTF,TGCGCCAGCAGCTTGGGGACCGCAAACTATGGCTACACCTTC
NA,NA,TRBJ1-4,TRBV5-6,CASSPDGINEKLFF,TGTGCCAGCAGCCCGGACGGCATAAATGAAAAACTGTTTTTT
many,TRBD1,TRBJ2-1,TRBV7-9,CASSENLGQGVNEQFF,TGTGCCAGCAGTGAAAATCTGGGACAGGGGGTCAATGAGCAGTTCTTC
NA,NA,TRBJ2-1,TRBV18,CASSPWGGGNEQFF,TGTGCCAGCTCACCATGGGGAGGGGGCAATGAGCAGTTCTTC
NA,NA,TRBJ1-1,TRBV6-5,CASSYQTREGTEAFF,TGTGCCAGCAGTTATCAGACCCGAGAGGGCACTGAAGCTTTCTTT
few,NA,TRBJ2-5,TRBV9,CASSVANVGFGETQYF,TGTGCCAGCAGCGTAGCAAATGTAGGGTTTGGGGAGACCCAGTACTTC
few,NA,TRBJ2-1,TRBV27,CASSLGGSTYGEQFF,TGTGCCAGCAGTTTGGGCGGATCCACCTATGGGGAGCAGTTCTTC
NA,NA,TRBJ2-7,TRBV5-1,CASSLVLGTYEQYF,TGCGCCAGCAGCTTGGTTCTGGGGACCTACGAGCAGTACTTC
NA,TRBD2,TRBJ2-5,TRBV7-9,CASSWYTSGRGEETQYF,TGTGCCAGCAGCTGGTACACTAGCGGGAGAGGCGAAGAGACCCAGTACTTC
few,TRBD2,TRBJ2-3,TRBV29-1,CSVGTSGTTDTQYF,TGCAGCGTTGGGACTAGTGGAACCACAGATACGCAGTATTTT
NA,NA,TRBJ2-1,TRBV3-1,CASSQGEEQFF,TGTGCCAGCAGCCAAGGTGAAGAGCAGTTCTTC
many,TRBD2,TRBJ2-3,TRBV5-5,CASSLSSSGWGTDTQYF,TGTGCCAGCAGCTTGAGTAGTAGCGGGTGGGGCACAGATACGCAGTATTTT
many,NA,TRBJ2-2,TRBV18,CASSPAQNTGELFF,TGTGCCAGCTCCCCAGCGCAAAACACCGGGGAGCTGTTTTTT
few,NA,TRBJ2-1,TRBV12-3/TRBV12-4,CASSFLGVNEQFF,TGTGCCAGCAGTTTTCTAGGAGTAAATGAGCAGTTCTTC
NA,NA,TRBJ2-5,TRBV4-3,CASSQDPGQSETQYF,TGCGCCAGCAGCCAAGATCCCGGTCAATCGGAGACCCAGTACTTC
many,NA,TRBJ2-5,TRBV18,CASSPLLGGAETQYF,TGTGCCAGCTCACCACTCCTGGGCGGAGCGGAGACCCAGTACTTC
NA,NA,TRBJ2-1,TRBV12-1,CAISPTGGNEQFF,TGTGCCATCAGCCCCACCGGGGGCAATGAGCAGTTCTTC
many,NA,TRBJ2-7,TRBV6-2/TRBV6-3,CASSLAVSYEQYF,TGTGCCAGCAGTTTGGCAGTCTCCTACGAGCAGTACTTC